These 7 T cell receptor beta chains were sequenced from one sample in a study of regulatory T cells in long-lasting Graves disease. Building the TCR beta libraries relied on iRepertoire HTBI primers, and CDR3 regions underwent Arm-PCR. TCRdb analysed the multiplex PCR reads with MiXCR anew, one entry per CDR3 protein. Here the sample spans approximately 560,000 distinct CDR3 sequences, approximately 16% being singletons. The time point here: newly diagnosed GD, antithyroid drugs for less than 3 months. The TCR library was made from RNA extracted from PBMCs. A further study also used this sample, focusing on T cells in Graves' hyperthyroidism and ophthalmopathy.

The sequenced sample was peripheral blood mononuclear cells (PBMCs), obtained at new diagnosis, from a patient treated with antithyroid drugs. The source is a man in his late teens or twenties with Graves disease.

This clonotype occurred a few times. J is TRBJ2-7 and V is TRBV13; the D is unclear. CDR3 length equals 16 residues. V shed 2 bases and J shed 4 bases, with 18 bases lying between them. Germline V gene lookup returns CDR1 PRHDT and CDR2 FYEKMQ (reference sequence). CDR3 sequence: CASSLSQTQARYEQYF. CDR3 in DNA: TGTGCCAGCAGCTTATCTCAGACCCAAGCACGATACGAGCAGTACTTC. Complete variable domain (other parts from reference TRBV13 and TRBJ2-7): AAGVIQSPRHLIKEKRETATLKCYPIPRHDTVYWYQQGPGQDPQFLISFYEKMQSDKGSIPDRFSAQQFSDYHSELNMSSLELGDSALYFCASSLSQTQARYEQYFGPGTRLTVT.

The V gene is TRBV27, the J gene TRBJ2-7; D gene ambiguous. This CDR3 contains 12 residues. CDR1 and CDR2 (germline): MNHEY, SMNVEV (reference sequence). The V end lost 8 bases, the J end lost 2 bases, and 10 bases lay between the germline ends. CDR3 amino acids: CASGFGTYEQYF. DNA for the CDR3: TGTGCCAGCGGATTCGGAACCTACGAGCAGTACTTC.

The chain links TRBV4-1 to TRBJ1-1; D call uncertain. The CDR3 spans 13 residues. The germline CDR1 and CDR2 sequences are MGHRA and YSYEKL. The germline V and J ends were trimmed by 5 bases and 0 bases, with 7 bases remaining between them. The CDR3 DNA follows: TGCGCCAGCAGCAACGGGATGAACACTGAAGCTTTCTTT. This gives the protein CASSNGMNTEAFF.

This clonotype was seen ten or more times. The chain recombines TRBV28 with TRBJ1-1; D gene unclear. Trimming took 6 bases from V and 3 from J, leaving 14 bases between them. Per the germline V gene, CDR1 is MDHEN and CDR2 is SYDVKM. CDR3 size: 14 residues. In DNA form, the CDR3 reads TGTGCCAGCAGGTCATCCGGCTGGGACACTGAAGCTTTCTTT. It codes for CASRSSGWDTEAFF.

This clonotype came up many times. The V gene is TRBV7-9, the J gene TRBJ2-7; possible D gene TRBD2, 6 bases. CDR1 is SEHNR and CDR2 is FQNEAQ in the germline V gene (reference sequence). This CDR3 contains 14 residues. Trimming stripped 5 bases from V and 0 bases from J, with 11 bases between. CDR3 sequence (DNA): TGTGCCAGCAGCGGGGGGAAGGCCTCCTACGAGCAGTACTTC. It yields the protein CASSGGKASYEQYF. The full variable domain, rest sourced from reference TRBV7-9 and TRBJ2-7, is DTGVSQNPRHKITKRGQNVTFRCDPISEHNRLYWYRQTLGQGPEFLTYFQNEAQLEKSRLLSDRFSAERPKGSFSTLEIQRTEQGDSAMYLCASSGGKASYEQYFGPGTRLTVT.

The sample holds many counts of this clonotype. The V call is TRBV2, the J call TRBJ2-1, with 8 nucleotides matching TRBD1. V lost 6 bases, J lost 0 bases, and 7 bases stayed unmatched. The CDR3 runs 16 residues. In germline, CDR1 is SNHLY, CDR2 FYNNEI. The CDR3 is CASRQGATSSYNEQFF. The CDR3 coding sequence is TGTGCCAGCAGGCAGGGGGCGACAAGCTCCTACAATGAGCAGTTCTTC.

CDR3 nucleotide sequence: TGTGCCAGCAGCTTAGGAAGCGGGACAGCTAACAATGAGCAGTTCTTC. Amino acid sequence: CASSLGSGTANNEQFF. This chain connects TRBV7-3 to TRBJ2-1; either TRBD1 or TRBD2 may supply D (7 bases each). CDR3 length equals 16 residues. Trimming removed 2 bases from V and 5 bases from J, with 16 bases in between. Looked up from germline, CDR1 is SGHTA and CDR2 is FQGTGA. Combining the CDR3 with reference TRBV7-3 and TRBJ2-1 gives the whole variable domain GAGVSQTPSNKVTEKGKYVELRCDPISGHTALYWYRQSLGQGPEFLIYFQGTGAADDSGLPNDRFFAVRPEGSVSTLKIQRTERGDSAVYLCASSLGSGTANNEQFFGPGTRLTVL.